The 31 T cell receptor beta chains below come from one sample, sequenced in a study of T cells in Graves' hyperthyroidism and ophthalmopathy. Amplification of TCR beta CDR3 regions used RNA as the template. Initially, a first-round RT-PCR of the TCR CDR3 employed the HTBI primer set. TCRdb reprocessed the multiplex PCR reads with MiXCR, giving one entry per CDR3 protein. The profile covers some 740,000 distinct CDR3 sequences, with roughly 15% appearing a single time and 10% taken by the ten largest. Material for sequencing was blood. Receptor source: a woman aged 18-29 years with Graves' hyperthyroidism.

This clonotype was found a few times. This chain uses TRBV24-1 with TRBJ2-5; D uncertain. V shed 1 base and J shed 2 bases, with 4 bases lying between them. Germline V gene sequence: CDR1 KGHDR, CDR2 SFDVKD. The CDR3 is 13 residues long. DNA of the CDR3: TGTGCCACCAGTGATTTACTACAAGAGACCCAGTACTTC. Its translation: CATSDLLQETQYF.

This clonotype was picked up many times. V usage is TRBV20-1 and J usage is TRBJ2-1; 8 bases line up with TRBD2. In germline, CDR1 is DFQATT, CDR2 SNEGSKA (reference sequence). The CDR3 extends over 13 amino acids. V lost 3 bases and J lost 5; bases outside the gene matches: 3. The CDR3 region is CSASGRANNEQFF. CDR3 in DNA: TGCAGTGCTAGCGGGAGGGCCAACAATGAGCAGTTCTTC.

There are many counts of this clonotype. The chain couples TRBV7-8 to TRBJ2-1, with D perhaps TRBD2 (7 bases). The CDR3 covers 16 residues. Trimming pared 2 bases from V and 9 bases from J, leaving 20 bases between. Germline CDR1 and CDR2: SGHVS and FQNEAQ. This CDR3 reads CASSLTRAGRGGEQFF. DNA of the CDR3: TGTGCCAGCAGCTTAACTCGAGCGGGAAGAGGGGGTGAGCAGTTCTTC.

This clonotype was observed at least ten times. V is TRBV18 and J is TRBJ2-1; 7 nucleotides match TRBD2. The length of the CDR3 is 15 residues. Losses at the gene ends were 3 bases for V and 1 base for J; bases not matched to a gene: 3. Germline assignment: CDR1 KGHSH and CDR2 LQKENI. The DNA of the CDR3 is TGTGCCAGCTCACCTAGAGCGGGATCCTACAATGAGCAGTTCTTC. It translates to CASSPRAGSYNEQFF.

This clonotype came up many times. This chain joins TRBV20-1 and TRBJ1-1, with D unclear. V dropped 3 bases and J dropped 4 bases, with 12 bases sitting between them. The germline CDR1 and CDR2 sequences are DFQATT and SNEGSKA (reference sequence). The CDR3 has 13 residues. Here the CDR3 DNA reads TGCAGTGCTAGGCGACCCGTGAGCACTGAAGCTTTCTTT. Protein: CSARRPVSTEAFF.

This clonotype was counted a few times. The chain combines TRBV9 with TRBJ1-6; no definite D call. The length of the CDR3 is 13 residues. V dropped 0 bases and J dropped 7 bases, with 5 bases sitting between them. The germline gives CDR1 SGDLS, CDR2 YYNGEE. As DNA, the CDR3 is TGTGCCAGCAGCGTAGGGCGGAATTCACCCCTCCACTTT. This codes for CASSVGRNSPLHF.

This clonotype was seen repeatedly, ten times or more. This chain's CDR3 is CASRLAGGHTGELFF. The CDR3 coding sequence is TGTGCCAGCAGACTAGCGGGAGGGCACACCGGGGAGCTGTTTTTT. The chain has TRBV28 and TRBJ2-2; 13 nucleotides match TRBD2. From germline, CDR1 is MDHEN and CDR2 SYDVKM. CDR3 length: 15 amino acids. With 6 bases clipped from V and 3 bases from J, the junction kept 1 base outside the gene matches.

This clonotype was seen more than once but under ten times. The rearrangement links TRBV5-4 to TRBJ2-1; D is unresolved. Deletions cut 0 bases from V and 6 bases from J, with 13 bases between. The CDR3 contains 15 residues. The germline gives CDR1 SGHNT, CDR2 YYREEE (reference sequence). The CDR3 nucleotides read TGTGCCAGCAGCTTGGCAGTAGGAAGTGCCAATGAGCAGTTCTTC. Its protein product is CASSLAVGSANEQFF.

This chain joins TRBV5-5 and TRBJ2-7; D may match TRBD1 or TRBD2 (5 bases each). The CDR3 runs to 13 residues. The V end was cut by 4 bases, the J end by 10 bases, with 18 bases between. The V gene's germline CDR1 is SGHKS and CDR2 YYEKEE (reference sequence). CDR3 sequence reads: CASSTMGRTEQYF. The CDR3 bases are TGTGCCAGCAGCACGATGGGACGGACTGAACAGTACTTC. Drawing the rest from reference TRBV5-5 and TRBJ2-7, the complete variable domain is DAGVTQSPTHLIKTRGQQVTLRCSPISGHKSVSWYQQVLGQGPQFIFQYYEKEERGRGNFPDRFSARQFPNYSSELNVNALLLGDSALYLCASSTMGRTEQYFGPGTRLTVT.

This clonotype is a singleton in its sample. The chain uses TRBV20-1 and TRBJ2-7, with 9 bases identical to TRBD1. Germline lookup yields CDR1 DFQATT and CDR2 SNEGSKA (reference sequence). The J segment lost 3 bases and the V segment lost 7 bases, leaving 13 bases of the junction unmatched. The CDR3 runs 15 residues. The CDR3 nucleotides read TGCAGTGTACAAGAGCCGGGACAGGGAAGCTACGAGCAGTACTTC. Its protein product is CSVQEPGQGSYEQYF.

A few counts support this clonotype. The chain is built from TRBV28 and TRBJ2-6; TRBD1 matches 7 bases. The germline V gene encodes CDR1 MDHEN and CDR2 SYDVKM. V lost 6 bases, J lost 0 bases, and 5 bases stayed unmatched. This CDR3 has 16 amino acids. CDR3 bases: TGTGCCAGCAGCCCTTGGGACAGCTCTGGGGCCAACGTCCTGACTTTC. As protein: CASSPWDSSGANVLTF.

The table lists this clonotype with many counts. The gene calls are TRBV9 and TRBJ1-1, with TRBD1 matching over 7 bases. The germline CDR1 and CDR2 sequences are SGDLS and YYNGEE. The CDR3 has 16 amino acids. Trimming removed 3 bases from V and 0 bases from J; junction bases left unmatched: 8. The CDR3 here is CASSADRQPMNTEAFF. The CDR3, as DNA: TGTGCCAGCAGCGCGGACAGGCAACCTATGAACACTGAAGCTTTCTTT.

This clonotype was detected only a few times. This chain connects TRBV7-3 to TRBJ2-3; TRBD2 matches at 9 bases. The CDR3 runs 16 residues. Losses at the gene ends were 2 bases for V and 6 bases for J; bases not matched to a gene: 9. Per germline, CDR1 SGHTA and CDR2 FQGTGA. CDR3 in DNA: TGTGCCAGCAGCTTACAGGCCCTAGCGGGAAAGGATACGCAGTATTTT. Protein sequence: CASSLQALAGKDTQYF. Complete variable domain (other parts from reference TRBV7-3 and TRBJ2-3): GAGVSQTPSNKVTEKGKYVELRCDPISGHTALYWYRQSLGQGPEFLIYFQGTGAADDSGLPNDRFFAVRPEGSVSTLKIQRTERGDSAVYLCASSLQALAGKDTQYFGPGTRLTVL.

The V call is TRBV6-2 or TRBV6-3, the J call TRBJ2-7; D unresolved. The CDR3 has 14 residues. Between the trimmed V and J ends, which lost 2 bases and 2 bases, there was a span of 10 bases. The germline CDR1 and CDR2 sequences are MNHEY and SVGEGT. CDR3 residues: CASSYNLPAYEQYF. In nucleotides, the CDR3 is TGTGCCAGCAGTTACAATCTACCCGCCTACGAGCAGTACTTC.

This clonotype was seen more than once but under ten times. The chain has TRBV7-2 and TRBJ2-7; tentatively, D is TRBD1 (6 bases). The V end lost 6 bases, the J end lost 4 bases, and 19 bases lay between the germline ends. CDR1 and CDR2 from the germline V gene are SGHTA and FQGNSA. This CDR3 has 15 residues. In nucleotides, the CDR3 is TGTGCCAGCAGTCCAACCAGGACAGAGTGGTACGAGCAGTACTTC. This sequence encodes CASSPTRTEWYEQYF.

This chain uses TRBV24-1 with TRBJ2-6; 8 bases align to TRBD2. CDR1 and CDR2 (germline): KGHDR, SFDVKD. This CDR3 has 18 residues. The V and J ends lost 4 bases and 0 bases, in that order; junction bases with no gene match: 7. CDR3 DNA sequence: TGTGCCACCAGTGACCCGGCGGGGGGATTCTCTGGGGCCAACGTCCTGACTTTC. Its protein product is CATSDPAGGFSGANVLTF.

CDR3 sequence (DNA): TGTGCCAGCACCTTAAACAGCGATACGCAGTATTTT. It yields the protein CASTLNSDTQYF. This rearrangement joins TRBV12-3 or TRBV12-4 to TRBJ2-3; no definite D call. This CDR3 has 12 residues. The V gene lost 7 bases and the J gene lost 6 bases, with 11 bases spanning the gap.

This clonotype has only a few counts. This sequence may be a read error, since a much larger clone differs from it by one base. The CDR3 sequence is CASIPRGGEGFYEQYF. In nucleotides, the CDR3 is TGTGCCAGCATCCCCAGGGGGGGGGAGGGATTCTACGAGCAGTACTTC. The chain combines TRBV28 with TRBJ2-7; either TRBD1 or TRBD2 may fit D (7 bases each). The germline CDR1 and CDR2 sequences are MDHEN and SYDVKM. Trimming left V 7 bases short and J 3 bases short, with 22 bases between. The CDR3 covers 16 residues. The full variable domain, rest sourced from reference TRBV28 and TRBJ2-7, is DVKVTQSSRYLVKRTGEKVFLECVQDMDHENMFWYRQDPGLGLRLIYFSYDVKMKEKGDIPEGYSVSREKKERFSLILESASTNQTSMYLCASIPRGGEGFYEQYFGPGTRLTVT.

V usage is TRBV7-9 and J usage is TRBJ2-1; D is unresolved. From germline, CDR1 is SEHNR and CDR2 FQNEAQ (reference sequence). The V and J ends lost 5 bases and 9 bases respectively, with 11 bases between them. This CDR3 has 12 amino acids. The CDR3 region is CASSRAVGEQFF. In DNA, the CDR3 is TGTGCCAGCAGCCGGGCGGTTGGTGAGCAGTTCTTC.

In its sample, this clonotype was seen many times. This rearrangement joins TRBV6-1 to TRBJ2-2; the match to TRBD2 covers 13 bases. This CDR3 has 16 amino acids. The trim removed 7 bases at V and 5 bases at J, leaving 7 bases unmatched. Looked up from germline, CDR1 is MNHNS and CDR2 is SASEGT. CDR3: CASIPTSGRSTGELFF. The CDR3 DNA reads as TGTGCCAGCATCCCGACTAGCGGGAGGTCTACCGGGGAGCTGTTTTTT.

In its sample, this clonotype was seen a few times. V usage is TRBV5-1 and J usage is TRBJ2-1; D may be TRBD2 (5 bases). Per the germline V gene, CDR1 is SGHRS and CDR2 is YFSETQ. The CDR3 extends over 13 amino acids. V was trimmed by 0 bases and J by 5 bases, leaving 6 bases between them. CDR3 nucleotide sequence: TGCGCCAGCAGCTTGGCTAGCAACAATGAGCAGTTCTTC. It is translated as CASSLASNNEQFF.

In its sample, this clonotype was seen many times. V usage is TRBV11-2 and J usage is TRBJ2-7; D call uncertain. The CDR3 loop spans 14 amino acids. CDR1 and CDR2 (germline): SGHAT, FQNNGV. V lost 2 bases and J lost 5, with 13 bases in between. This CDR3 is CASSLWGGRNEQYF. The CDR3 region has the DNA TGTGCCAGCAGCTTATGGGGTGGAAGGAACGAGCAGTACTTC.

The chain has TRBV6-1 and TRBJ2-1, with 16 bases identical to TRBD2. Germline assignment: CDR1 MNHNS and CDR2 SASEGT. The CDR3 covers 16 residues. V was clipped by 8 bases and J by 12 bases; unmatched bases: 13. The CDR3 DNA is TGTGCCAGCGCCCCAAGGGGACTAGCGGGGGGGGTGGGGCAGTTCTTC. It is translated as CASAPRGLAGGVGQFF.

The chain has TRBV10-1 and TRBJ2-3, with D maybe TRBD2 (5 bases). The CDR3 loop spans 16 amino acids. Germline V gives CDR1 WNHNN, CDR2 SYGVQD (reference sequence). V was shortened by 3 bases and J by 0 bases, with 13 bases between the two germline ends. The CDR3 region is CASSDWTYLSTDTQYF. CDR3 nucleotides: TGCGCCAGCAGTGATTGGACTTATCTCAGCACAGATACGCAGTATTTT.

The J gene is TRBJ2-3, the V gene TRBV19, with TRBD1 as a possible D gene (5 bases). The CDR3 covers 15 residues. Trimming removed 3 bases from V and 1 base from J, with 11 bases in between. The germline V gene has CDR1 LNHDA and CDR2 SQIVND (reference sequence). The CDR3 DNA follows: TGTGCCAGTAGTATTTCCAGGGTTGGCACAGATACGCAGTATTTT. Protein product: CASSISRVGTDTQYF.

This clonotype was counted at least ten times. The chain couples TRBV5-1 to TRBJ2-5, with TRBD2 as a possible D gene (6 bases). The CDR3 sequence is 17 residues long. Germline V gene lookup returns CDR1 SGHRS and CDR2 YFSETQ. The V gene lost 0 bases and the J gene lost 5 bases, with 20 bases spanning the gap. CDR3 nucleotides: TGCGCCAGCAGCTTGGCGACCCTAGCGACCCTAGGGGAGACCCAGTACTTC. Translating it yields CASSLATLATLGETQYF. Together with reference TRBV5-1 and TRBJ2-5, the CDR3 gives the full variable domain: KAGVTQTPRYLIKTRGQQVTLSCSPISGHRSVSWYQQTPGQGLQFLFEYFSETQRNKGNFPGRFSGRQFSNSRSEMNVSTLELGDSALYLCASSLATLATLGETQYFGPGTRLLVL.

This clonotype was seen a handful of times. This chain uses TRBV7-2 with TRBJ2-7, with D perhaps TRBD1 or TRBD2 (5 bases each). The CDR3 contains 14 residues. Germline V gives CDR1 SGHTA, CDR2 FQGNSA. With 0 bases removed from V and 9 bases from J, the gap between germline ends came to 15 bases. The CDR3: CASSLATPGDGQYF. Written as DNA, the CDR3 is TGTGCCAGCAGCTTAGCAACTCCCGGGGACGGGCAGTACTTC.

This clonotype was observed at least ten times. The rearrangement uses TRBV28 and TRBJ2-7; D gene unclear. The CDR3 has 14 residues. V was cut by 3 bases and J by 2 bases, with 11 bases left in between. Germline V gene lookup returns CDR1 MDHEN and CDR2 SYDVKM. DNA of the CDR3: TGTGCCAGCAGTTTCCCGGGTGGAACCTACGAGCAGTACTTC. Its protein is CASSFPGGTYEQYF.

This clonotype came up many times. The chain is built from TRBV30 and TRBJ2-7; D uncertain. Trimming stripped 1 base from V and 3 bases from J, with 7 bases between. This CDR3 has 12 amino acids. The germline CDR1 and CDR2 sequences are GTSNPN and SVGIG (reference sequence). In DNA, the CDR3 is TGTGCCTGGAGTGGGTGGGGCTACGAGCAGTACTTC. Its protein product is CAWSGWGYEQYF.

This clonotype was observed at least ten times. The chain is built from TRBV11-3 and TRBJ2-1; 7 positions match TRBD2. This CDR3 contains 14 residues. CDR1 and CDR2 from the germline V gene are SGHNT and YENEEA. V lost 0 bases, J lost 6 bases, and 2 bases stayed unmatched. The CDR3 DNA sequence: TGTGCCAGCAGCTTAGAGCGACTAGCCAATGAGCAGTTCTTC. This gives the protein CASSLERLANEQFF.

Comment on this clonotype: An end of the junction differs from the germline gene, which may be a read error. The rearrangement joins TRBV11-3 to TRBJ2-1; no clear D gene. CDR3 length: 15 residues. Germline CDR1 is SGHNT and CDR2 is YENEEA. The CDR3 region is CASSPSPRSHNEQFF. The CDR3 DNA sequence: TGTGCCAGCAGCCCGTCCCCCCGCTCCCACAATGAGCAGTTCTTC.